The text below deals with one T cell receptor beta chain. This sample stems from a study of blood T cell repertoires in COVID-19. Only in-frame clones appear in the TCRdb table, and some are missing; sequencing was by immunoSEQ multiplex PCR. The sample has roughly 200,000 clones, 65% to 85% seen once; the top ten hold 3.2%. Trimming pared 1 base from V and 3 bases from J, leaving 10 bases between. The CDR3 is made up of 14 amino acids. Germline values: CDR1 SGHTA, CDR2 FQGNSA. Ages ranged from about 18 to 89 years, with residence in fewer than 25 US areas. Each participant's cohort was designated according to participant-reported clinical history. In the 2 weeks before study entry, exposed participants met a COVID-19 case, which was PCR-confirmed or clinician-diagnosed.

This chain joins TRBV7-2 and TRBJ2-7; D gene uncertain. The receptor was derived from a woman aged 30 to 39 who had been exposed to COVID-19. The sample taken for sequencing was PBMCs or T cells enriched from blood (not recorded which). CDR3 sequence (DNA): TGTGCCAGCAGCTTAGGTGCAGATCTCTACGAGCAGTACTTC. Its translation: CASSLGADLYEQYF. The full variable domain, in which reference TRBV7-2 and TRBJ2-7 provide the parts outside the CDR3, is GAGVSQSPSNKVTEKGKDVELRCDPISGHTALYWYRQSLGQGLEFLIYFQGNSAPDKSGLPSDRFSAERTGGSVSTLTIQRTQQEDSAVYLCASSLGADLYEQYFGPGTRLTVT.